This TCR beta chain was recorded in a study of T cell repertoires in cytomegalovirus infection. Background on the study: Indicated by public TCR beta signatures were CMV infection and matching HLA type.

Regarding the study as a whole: Within the response measured ex vivo, HLA-C-restricted CMV-specific TCR beta clonotypes were dominant.

V lost 3 bases, J lost 6 bases, and 12 bases lay in between. The CDR3 loop spans 15 amino acids. Via MiXCR, TCRdb re-called the reads, giving one row per CDR3 protein. The repertoire holds about 830,000 distinct CDR3 sequences, with around a third as singletons. Worth noting for this clonotype: Its matching antigen is unknown.

Here the sequenced sample was cultured CD8+ T cells from PBMCs, taken from culture after CMV antigen stimulation. This sequence was found in a human donor in good health (CMV status not recorded). Some clones in this sample may be carry-over from other donors' samples. The gene calls are TRBV12-3 or TRBV12-4 and TRBJ2-6; D not certain. The CDR3 is CASSFPRIKANVLTF. The CDR3 DNA reads TGTGCCAGCAGTTTCCCCCGCATAAAGGCCAACGTCCTGACTTTC.